This passage covers 17 T cell receptor beta chains from one sample sequenced in a study of Graves' ophthalmopathy and Graves' hyperthyroidism. TCR beta CDR3 amplification used RNA transcripts. HTBI-primed first-round RT-PCR preceded second-round multiplex PCR. Each CDR3 protein is one row after TCRdb ran MiXCR on the multiplex PCR reads. The data contain roughly 500,000 distinct CDR3 sequences, roughly an eighth of them singletons. Material: blood. Receptors were obtained from a woman aged 25 to 39 with Graves' ophthalmopathy.

In its sample, this clonotype was seen many times. This sequence joins TRBV15 and TRBJ1-1; D ambiguous. The germline CDR1 and CDR2 sequences are LNHNV and YYDKDF (reference sequence). The V end was cut by 0 bases, the J end by 8 bases, with 10 bases between. The CDR3 runs to 13 residues. In DNA, the CDR3 is TGTGCCACCAGCAGAGAAGGAAGCTCGGAAGCTTTCTTT. Translating it yields CATSREGSSEAFF.

This clonotype came up many times. The V and J genes are TRBV7-9 and TRBJ1-1, with unresolved D. The CDR3 is 11 amino acids. Trimming took off 5 bases at V and 4 bases at J, with 5 bases between the two ends. The germline V gene has CDR1 SEHNR and CDR2 FQNEAQ (reference sequence). CDR3 in amino acids: CASSNSTEAFF. As DNA, the CDR3 is TGTGCCAGCAGCAACAGCACTGAAGCTTTCTTT.

In this sample, this clonotype turned up many times. The rearrangement uses TRBV4-1 and TRBJ2-2; 7 bases match TRBD2. Per germline, CDR1 MGHRA and CDR2 YSYEKL. This CDR3 region has 16 residues. Trimming at V came to 4 bases and at J to 4 bases, leaving 9 bases not matched to a gene. CDR3 in DNA: TGCGCCAGCAGCCTAAAGACTAGCCGCCGCACCGGGGAGCTGTTTTTT. Translated, it gives CASSLKTSRRTGELFF.

The gene calls are TRBV4-1 and TRBJ2-7, with D maybe TRBD2 (5 bases). CDR1 MGHRA and CDR2 YSYEKL come from the germline V gene. CDR3 length: 17 amino acids. V lost 2 bases and J lost 2, with 19 bases in between. The CDR3 reads CASSQNPRGPVTYEQYF. In DNA, the CDR3 is TGCGCCAGCAGCCAAAATCCACGCGGGCCGGTTACCTACGAGCAGTACTTC.

Details on this clonotype: This may be a read error, as it is one base from a much larger clone. For the CDR3, the DNA is TGTGCCAGCAGTGAGCGGGGTCAGCCCCAGCATTTT. Protein: CASSERGQPQHF. This chain uses TRBV25-1 with TRBJ1-5; no clear D. The CDR3 is 12 residues long. Germline V gives CDR1 MGHDK, CDR2 SYGVNS. V was trimmed by 3 bases and J by 6 bases, leaving 6 bases between them.

This clonotype was detected many times. V and J are TRBV13 and TRBJ2-5; the match to TRBD2 covers 11 bases. V shed 0 bases, J shed 5 bases, and the junction held 8 bases outside the gene matches. CDR1 and CDR2 from the germline V gene are PRHDT and FYEKMQ (reference sequence). The CDR3 is 17 amino acids. CDR3 sequence reads: CASSLGLAGARSETQYF. CDR3 in DNA: TGTGCCAGCAGCTTAGGACTAGCGGGGGCACGCAGTGAGACCCAGTACTTC.

This clonotype was seen only a few times. The chain joins TRBV7-3 to TRBJ2-7; the match to TRBD2 covers 7 bases. Trimming at V came to 3 bases and at J to 5 bases, leaving 7 bases not matched to a gene. Germline V gene sequence: CDR1 SGHTA, CDR2 FQGTGA. The CDR3 consists of 14 residues. The CDR3 region is CASSLEAGRDEQYF. DNA of the CDR3: TGTGCCAGCAGCTTGGAAGCGGGAAGAGACGAGCAGTACTTC. Full variable domain (rest looked up from reference TRBV7-3 and TRBJ2-7): GAGVSQTPSNKVTEKGKYVELRCDPISGHTALYWYRQSLGQGPEFLIYFQGTGAADDSGLPNDRFFAVRPEGSVSTLKIQRTERGDSAVYLCASSLEAGRDEQYFGPGTRLTVT.

A word on this clonotype: This clone may be a read error of a much larger clone one base away. The conserved phenylalanine or tryptophan normally closing the CDR3 is absent here, so this likely arose from a read error. The chain links TRBV19 to TRBJ1-1; weak D call: TRBD1 (6 bases). This CDR3 is 16 amino acids long. Germline CDR1 LNHDA, CDR2 SQIVND (reference sequence). Trimming pared 0 bases from V and 5 bases from J, leaving 16 bases between. The CDR3, as DNA: TGTGCCAGTAGTATAGATCCCTACTGGGGGCTGACTGAAGCTTTCGTT. It codes for CASSIDPYWGLTEAFV.

V usage is TRBV25-1 and J usage is TRBJ2-4; D might be TRBD2 (5 bases). The CDR3 consists of 17 residues. Germline V gene data show CDR1 as MGHDK and CDR2 as SYGVNS. V was shortened by 2 bases and J by 5 bases, with 19 bases between the two germline ends. In DNA form, the CDR3 reads TGTGCCAGCAGTGAAACTTTTGTCGGGGAAGACGAAAACATTCAGTACTTC. It yields the protein CASSETFVGEDENIQYF.

This clonotype has ten or more counts. The CDR3: CASSYSNPATNTIYF. CDR3 bases: TGTGCCAGCAGTTACTCAAATCCAGCGACAAACACCATATATTTT. V gene TRBV6-5 combines with J gene TRBJ1-3; D remains ambiguous. Trimming pared 0 bases from V and 6 bases from J, leaving 12 bases between. This CDR3 contains 15 residues. CDR1 and CDR2 from the germline V gene are MNHEY and SVGAGI.

Concerning this clonotype itself: A much larger clone sits a single nucleotide away, making a read error possible. The chain links TRBV5-1 to TRBJ1-1; D is perhaps TRBD1 (6 bases). The V and J ends lost 2 bases and 12 bases respectively, with 14 bases between them. The germline V gene has CDR1 SGHRS and CDR2 YFSETQ. The CDR3 is 12 residues long. CDR3 sequence: CASSFSAGESFF. CDR3 nucleotide sequence: TGCGCCAGCAGCTTTAGTGCAGGGGAATCTTTCTTT. Filled out from reference TRBV5-1 and TRBJ1-1, the complete variable domain reads KAGVTQTPRYLIKTRGQQVTLSCSPISGHRSVSWYQQTPGQGLQFLFEYFSETQRNKGNFPGRFSGRQFSNSRSEMNVSTLELGDSALYLCASSFSAGESFFGQGTRLTVV.

This clonotype has only a few counts. The genes are TRBV5-1 and TRBJ2-7; a weak D match, TRBD1 (6 bases). Germline V gene data show CDR1 as SGHRS and CDR2 as YFSETQ. This CDR3 spans 14 amino acids. V was shortened by 2 bases and J by 4 bases, with 13 bases between the two germline ends. This CDR3 is CASSFKGDAYEQYF. CDR3 DNA sequence: TGCGCCAGCAGCTTTAAGGGGGACGCTTACGAGCAGTACTTC.

This clonotype has just a few counts. The chain links TRBV11-1 to TRBJ1-2; a weak D match, TRBD1 (5 bases). The CDR3 has 16 amino acids. The V and J ends lost 5 bases and 6 bases respectively, with 22 bases between them. Per the germline V gene, CDR1 is SGHAT and CDR2 is FQDESV (reference sequence). Written as DNA, the CDR3 is TGTGCCAGCAGCCCCCTAACCGGGACCCTGGGAAATGGCTACACCTTC. It is translated as CASSPLTGTLGNGYTF.

The chain recombines TRBV20-1 with TRBJ2-2, with unresolved D. Per germline, CDR1 DFQATT and CDR2 SNEGSKA (reference sequence). V gave up 3 bases and J gave up 3 bases, with 5 bases separating them. The CDR3 has 12 amino acids. In nucleotides, the CDR3 is TGCAGTGCTAGTGAGGACACCGGGGAGCTGTTTTTT. It translates to CSASEDTGELFF.

This clonotype was counted ten times or more. The CDR3 sequence is CASSYVPAGTEAFF. The CDR3 DNA follows: TGTGCCAGCAGCTACGTCCCGGCCGGCACTGAAGCTTTCTTT. The V call is TRBV7-2, the J call TRBJ1-1; no reliable D call. V lost 4 bases and J 4 bases, leaving 13 bases between the germline ends. The germline V gene has CDR1 SGHTA and CDR2 FQGNSA. The CDR3 sequence is 14 residues long. Variable domain in full (rest from reference TRBV7-2 and TRBJ1-1): GAGVSQSPSNKVTEKGKDVELRCDPISGHTALYWYRQSLGQGLEFLIYFQGNSAPDKSGLPSDRFSAERTGGSVSTLTIQRTQQEDSAVYLCASSYVPAGTEAFFGQGTRLTVV.

This clonotype turned up a few times. The chain couples TRBV5-5 to TRBJ2-7; tentatively, D is TRBD1 (6 bases). Germline V gene lookup returns CDR1 SGHKS and CDR2 YYEKEE (reference sequence). The CDR3 consists of 15 residues. V lost 1 base and J 3 bases, leaving 14 bases between the germline ends. The CDR3 DNA sequence: TGTGCCAGCAGCTTGAGCGCAGGGACAATCTACGAGCAGTACTTC. Residues: CASSLSAGTIYEQYF.

The chain joins TRBV7-6 to TRBJ2-7; TRBD2 matches 7 bases. The J segment lost 3 bases and the V segment lost 1 base, leaving 6 bases of the junction unmatched. The germline V gene has CDR1 SGHVS and CDR2 FNYEAQ. The CDR3 totals 15 residues. The CDR3 DNA follows: TGTGCCAGCAGCTTAGGGGAGGGGACTCACTACGAGCAGTACTTC. This gives the protein CASSLGEGTHYEQYF.